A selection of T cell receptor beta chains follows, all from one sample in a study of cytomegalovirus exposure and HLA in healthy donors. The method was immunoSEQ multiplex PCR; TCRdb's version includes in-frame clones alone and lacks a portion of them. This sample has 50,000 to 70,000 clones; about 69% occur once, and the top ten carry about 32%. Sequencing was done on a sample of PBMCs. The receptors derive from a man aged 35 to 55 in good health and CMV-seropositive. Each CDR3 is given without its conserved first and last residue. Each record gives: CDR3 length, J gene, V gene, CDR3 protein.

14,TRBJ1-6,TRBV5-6,ASSRPGLDFDSPLH
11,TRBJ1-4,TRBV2,ASKGSGHEKLF
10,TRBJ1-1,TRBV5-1,ASSTGYTEAF
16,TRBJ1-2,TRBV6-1,ASSGYLTGGSANYGYT
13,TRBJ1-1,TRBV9,ASSYEWTGSSEAF
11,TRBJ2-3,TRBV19,ASNTWGEGTQY
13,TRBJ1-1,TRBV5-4,ASRGGGGLNTEAF
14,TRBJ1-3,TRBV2,ASSLDRTLMGNTIY
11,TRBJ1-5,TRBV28,ASSFGGEQPQH
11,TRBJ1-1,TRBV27,ASSLSRGDKAF
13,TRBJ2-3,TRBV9,ASSVNPGDTDTQY
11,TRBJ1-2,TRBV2,ASGRDSDYGYT
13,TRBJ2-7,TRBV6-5,ASSPTGQGNHEQY
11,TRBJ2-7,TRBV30,AWSVQGRSEQY
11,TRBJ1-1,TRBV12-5,ASAPSQEGPAF
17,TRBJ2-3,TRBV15,ATSIKPGLAGISTDTQY
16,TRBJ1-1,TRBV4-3,ASSQGPRDRLILTEAF
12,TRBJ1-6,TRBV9,ASSVTQGAPPLH
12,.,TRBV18,ASSPDRNHYEQY
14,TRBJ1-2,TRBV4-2,ASSQDQRHRDYGYT
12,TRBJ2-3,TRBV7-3,ASSSALATDTQY
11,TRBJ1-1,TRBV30,AWTLGGNTEAF
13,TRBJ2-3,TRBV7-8,ASTNRGGAGDTQY
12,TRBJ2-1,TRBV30,AWTTWRPGNEQF
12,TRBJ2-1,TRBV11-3,ASSLVAGFGEQF
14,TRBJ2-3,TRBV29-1,SVGELSGGATDTQY
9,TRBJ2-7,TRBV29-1,SVGETYEQY
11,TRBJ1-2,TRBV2,ASLPGGNYGYT
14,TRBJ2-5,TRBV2,ASSPFLAGGQETQY
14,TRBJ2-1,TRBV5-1,ASSLDNRYSYNEQF
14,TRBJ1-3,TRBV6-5,ASSYAGTGSGNTIY
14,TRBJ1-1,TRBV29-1,SVEGKATRDFTEAF